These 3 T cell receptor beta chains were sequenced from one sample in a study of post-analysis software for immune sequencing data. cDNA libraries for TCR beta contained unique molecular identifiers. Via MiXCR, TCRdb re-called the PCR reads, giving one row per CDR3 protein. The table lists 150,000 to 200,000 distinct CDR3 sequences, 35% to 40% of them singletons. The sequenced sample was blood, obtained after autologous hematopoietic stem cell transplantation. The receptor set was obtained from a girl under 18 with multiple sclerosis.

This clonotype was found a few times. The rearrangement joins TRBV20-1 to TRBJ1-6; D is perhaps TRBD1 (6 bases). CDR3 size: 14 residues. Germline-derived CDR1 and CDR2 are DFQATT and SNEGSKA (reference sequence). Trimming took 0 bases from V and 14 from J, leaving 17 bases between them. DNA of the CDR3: TGCAGTGCTAGAGATCCCGCGGACAGCTCAGCCCTCCACTTT. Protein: CSARDPADSSALHF.

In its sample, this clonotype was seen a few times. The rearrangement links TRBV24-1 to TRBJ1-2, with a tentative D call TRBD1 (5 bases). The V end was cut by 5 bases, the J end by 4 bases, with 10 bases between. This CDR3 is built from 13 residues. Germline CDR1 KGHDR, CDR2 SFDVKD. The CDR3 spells CATSGRGGYGYTF. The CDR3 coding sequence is TGTGCCACCAGTGGAAGGGGTGGCTATGGCTACACCTTC.

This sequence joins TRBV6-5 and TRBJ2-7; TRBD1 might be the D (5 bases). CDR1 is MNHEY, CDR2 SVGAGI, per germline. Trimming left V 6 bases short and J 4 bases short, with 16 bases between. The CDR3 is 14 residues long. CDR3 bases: TGTGCCAGCAGCCCAGACAGCGACTCGTACGAGCAGTACTTC. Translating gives CASSPDSDSYEQYF.